This T cell receptor beta chain was observed in a study of blood T cells in healthy people across ages. Next came a second PCR, run for about 6 to 12 cycles, which used a sample-barcoded 5' primer along with a J-beta primer mix. A single record per CDR3 protein comes from TCRdb applying MiXCR to the 5' RACE reads. The table records 1 million to 1.2 million distinct CDR3 sequences, under 40% of them present only once. CDR1 is SNHLY, CDR2 FYNNEI, per germline. This CDR3 spans 12 amino acids. Trimming shortened V by 10 bases and J by 0 bases, and 10 bases separated the two germline ends. A minimum of 5 micrograms of total RNA was extracted per sample. This clonotype was seen a few times.

This sequence was found in a man in his late teens or twenties in good health. The material sequenced was blood. The V gene is TRBV2, the J gene TRBJ2-7; D gene uncertain. The CDR3: CAIRLNSYEQYF. CDR3 DNA: TGTGCCATTCGCCTTAACTCCTACGAGCAGTACTTC.